Listed below are T cell receptor beta chains from one sample, sequenced in a study of graft-versus-host responses after intestinal transplantation. The data were produced by immunoSEQ multiplex PCR, yet TCRdb's version contains in-frame clones alone and is incomplete. The sample lists 45,000 to 55,000 clones, under 95% occurring once. The sample in question was PBMCs, obtained roughly 95 weeks after intestinal transplant. The receptors originated from a human patient who received an intestinal transplant, so some T cells may come from the graft donor. Each CDR3 is given with its conserved first and last residue. D genes are given only for firm matches. Rows give clone size only sometimes, using once, few, many, or a class for an expanded clone.

d_gene: -
j_gene: TRBJ1-3
abundance: -
v_gene: TRBV10-1
len: 14
CDR3aa: CASSTASSGNTIYF
CDR3nt: TGCGCCAGCTCGACAGCCAGCTCTGGAAACACCATATATTTT

d_gene: -
j_gene: TRBJ2-7
abundance: -
v_gene: TRBV7-9
len: 16
CDR3aa: CASSLAGGFSSYEQYF
CDR3nt: TGTGCCAGCAGCTTAGCTGGGGGATTTAGCTCCTACGAGCAGTACTTC

d_gene: -
j_gene: TRBJ2-7
abundance: -
v_gene: TRBV4-1
len: 14
CDR3aa: CASSQGTFSYEQYF
CDR3nt: TGCGCCAGCAGCCAAGGGACATTCTCCTACGAGCAGTACTTC

d_gene: TRBD1
j_gene: TRBJ1-5
abundance: -
v_gene: TRBV19
len: 14
CDR3aa: CASLGTGVGQPQHF
CDR3nt: TGTGCCAGTCTCGGGACAGGGGTCGGTCAGCCCCAGCATTTT

d_gene: TRBD1
j_gene: TRBJ2-7
abundance: -
v_gene: TRBV5-1
len: 15
CDR3aa: CASSLGQGGSYEQYF
CDR3nt: TGCGCCAGCAGCTTGGGACAGGGTGGCTCCTACGAGCAGTACTTC

d_gene: TRBD1
j_gene: TRBJ1-2
abundance: -
v_gene: TRBV25-1
len: 14
CDR3aa: CASSATGANYGYTF
CDR3nt: TGTGCCAGCAGTGCAACAGGGGCAAACTATGGCTACACCTTC

d_gene: -
j_gene: TRBJ2-3
abundance: -
v_gene: TRBV18
len: 15
CDR3aa: CASSPPTGWADTQYF
CDR3nt: TGTGCCAGCTCACCACCGACGGGGTGGGCAGATACGCAGTATTTT

d_gene: TRBD1
j_gene: TRBJ2-3
abundance: -
v_gene: TRBV10-3
len: 15
CDR3aa: CAISEGTGNTDTQYF
CDR3nt: TGTGCCATCAGTGAGGGGACAGGCAACACAGATACGCAGTATTTT

d_gene: TRBD2
j_gene: TRBJ2-1
abundance: -
v_gene: TRBV4-1
len: 15
CDR3aa: CASSQVLAGELEQFF
CDR3nt: TGCGCCAGCAGCCAAGTACTAGCGGGGGAGCTTGAGCAGTTCTTC

d_gene: -
j_gene: TRBJ1-4
abundance: -
v_gene: TRBV5-1
len: 16
CDR3aa: CASSLAQWDNNEKLFF
CDR3nt: TGCGCCAGCAGCTTGGCCCAGTGGGACAATAATGAAAAACTGTTTTTT

d_gene: TRBD1
j_gene: TRBJ2-7
abundance: -
v_gene: TRBV19
len: 12
CDR3aa: CASSTRGYEQYF
CDR3nt: TGTGCCAGTAGTACCAGGGGGTACGAGCAGTACTTC

d_gene: TRBD1
j_gene: TRBJ1-1
abundance: -
v_gene: TRBV5-6
len: 12
CDR3aa: CASSWTGTQAFF
CDR3nt: TGTGCCAGCAGCTGGACAGGGACCCAAGCTTTCTTT

d_gene: -
j_gene: TRBJ2-2
abundance: -
v_gene: TRBV6-4
len: 13
CDR3aa: CASSVMNTGELFF
CDR3nt: TGTGCCAGCAGTGTCATGAACACCGGGGAGCTGTTTTTT

d_gene: TRBD2
j_gene: TRBJ2-7
abundance: -
v_gene: TRBV27
len: 15
CDR3aa: CASSLLAGGPYEQYF
CDR3nt: TGTGCCAGCAGTTTACTAGCGGGGGGGCCTTACGAGCAGTACTTC

d_gene: TRBD1
j_gene: TRBJ1-1
abundance: -
v_gene: TRBV12-5
len: 14
CDR3aa: CASGLGQGASEAFF
CDR3nt: TGTGCTAGTGGACTCGGACAGGGGGCCTCTGAAGCTTTCTTT

d_gene: -
j_gene: TRBJ2-3
abundance: once
v_gene: TRBV27
len: 17
CDR3aa: CASSGPRQGRAPDTQYF
CDR3nt: TGTGCCAGCAGTGGCCCGAGACAGGGGAGGGCTCCAGATACGCAGTATTTT

d_gene: -
j_gene: TRBJ2-2
abundance: -
v_gene: TRBV19
len: 15
CDR3aa: CASNREGTHTGELFF
CDR3nt: TGTGCCAGTAATAGGGAAGGGACCCACACCGGGGAGCTGTTTTTT

d_gene: -
j_gene: TRBJ2-1
abundance: -
v_gene: TRBV7-9
len: 14
CDR3aa: CASSPIGGYNEQFF
CDR3nt: TGTGCCAGCAGCCCCATCGGGGGCTACAATGAGCAGTTCTTC

d_gene: -
j_gene: TRBJ1-5
abundance: -
v_gene: TRBV25-1
len: 12
CDR3aa: CASSGGTPLQHF
CDR3nt: TGTGCCAGCAGTGGGGGGACCCCTCTCCAGCATTTT

d_gene: -
j_gene: TRBJ2-5
abundance: -
v_gene: TRBV25-1
len: 15
CDR3aa: CASSRSRGNQETQYF
CDR3nt: TGTGCCAGCAGCCGCAGCAGAGGTAACCAAGAGACCCAGTACTTC

d_gene: TRBD1
j_gene: TRBJ1-1
abundance: few
v_gene: TRBV29-1
len: 12
CDR3aa: CSVEQGATEAFF
CDR3nt: TGCAGCGTTGAACAGGGGGCCACTGAAGCTTTCTTT

d_gene: TRBD1
j_gene: TRBJ1-4
abundance: -
v_gene: TRBV10-3
len: 15
CDR3aa: CAISLEQGVNEKLFF
CDR3nt: TGTGCCATCAGTCTCGAACAGGGGGTTAATGAAAAACTGTTTTTT

d_gene: -
j_gene: TRBJ2-1
abundance: -
v_gene: TRBV10-3
len: 13
CDR3aa: CAISDSVYNEQFF
CDR3nt: TGTGCCATCAGTGATTCCGTTTACAATGAGCAGTTCTTC

d_gene: TRBD1
j_gene: TRBJ1-6
abundance: -
v_gene: TRBV5-1
len: 19
CDR3aa: CASRGRGDRVFLKRSPLHF
CDR3nt: TGCGCCAGCAGAGGAAGGGGGGACAGGGTATTCCTTAAACGGTCACCCCTCCACTTT

d_gene: -
j_gene: TRBJ1-1
abundance: -
v_gene: TRBV7-6
len: 13
CDR3aa: CASSSGSLTEAFF
CDR3nt: TGTGCCAGCAGCTCTGGGTCACTCACTGAAGCTTTCTTT

d_gene: TRBD1
j_gene: TRBJ1-5
abundance: -
v_gene: TRBV7-9
len: 16
CDR3aa: CASSSSGTESNQPQHF
CDR3nt: TGTGCCAGCAGCTCCTCCGGGACAGAAAGCAATCAGCCCCAGCATTTT

d_gene: -
j_gene: TRBJ2-7
abundance: -
v_gene: TRBV18
len: 16
CDR3aa: CASSPSFTEPRYEQYF
CDR3nt: TGTGCCAGCTCACCATCTTTTACAGAACCTCGCTACGAGCAGTACTTC

d_gene: -
j_gene: TRBJ2-7
abundance: -
v_gene: TRBV29-1
len: 14
CDR3aa: CSVEGDTGTYEQYF
CDR3nt: TGCAGCGTTGAAGGTGACACGGGGACCTACGAGCAGTACTTC

d_gene: -
j_gene: TRBJ2-2
abundance: -
v_gene: TRBV6-5
len: 15
CDR3aa: CASRVMGIEAGELFF
CDR3nt: TGTGCCAGCAGGGTAATGGGTATCGAGGCCGGGGAGCTGTTTTTT

d_gene: -
j_gene: TRBJ2-7
abundance: -
v_gene: TRBV19
len: 13
CDR3aa: CASSTGQPWEQYF
CDR3nt: TGTGCCAGTAGTACCGGACAGCCCTGGGAGCAGTACTTC

d_gene: -
j_gene: TRBJ2-7
abundance: -
v_gene: TRBV28
len: 11
CDR3aa: CASYRAYEQYF
CDR3nt: TGTGCCAGCTATAGGGCCTACGAGCAGTACTTC

d_gene: -
j_gene: TRBJ2-7
abundance: -
v_gene: TRBV6-5
len: 12
CDR3aa: CASSYVGGEQYF
CDR3nt: TGTGCCAGCAGTTACGTGGGGGGCGAGCAGTACTTC

d_gene: TRBD1
j_gene: TRBJ1-1
abundance: -
v_gene: TRBV19
len: 17
CDR3aa: CASISLPGRGDHTEAFF
CDR3nt: TGTGCCTCCATATCCCTCCCCGGCAGGGGGGACCACACTGAAGCTTTCTTT

d_gene: -
j_gene: TRBJ1-6
abundance: -
v_gene: TRBV18
len: 13
CDR3aa: CASSPRWGTPLHF
CDR3nt: TGTGCCAGCTCACCACGGTGGGGCACACCCCTCCACTTT

d_gene: -
j_gene: TRBJ1-2
abundance: -
v_gene: TRBV10-3
len: 15
CDR3aa: CAISGGGPGSLGYTF
CDR3nt: TGTGCCATCAGTGGGGGAGGGCCAGGATCCCTTGGCTACACCTTC

d_gene: -
j_gene: TRBJ1-2
abundance: -
v_gene: TRBV7-9
len: 15
CDR3aa: CASRPTATHPYGYTF
CDR3nt: TGTGCCAGCAGGCCGACAGCCACACATCCCTATGGCTACACCTTC

d_gene: -
j_gene: TRBJ1-2
abundance: once
v_gene: TRBV5-1
len: 15
CDR3aa: CASSLAEQGIDGYTF
CDR3nt: TGCGCCAGCAGCTTGGCCGAACAGGGTATTGATGGCTACACCTTC

d_gene: TRBD1
j_gene: TRBJ2-1
abundance: few
v_gene: TRBV19
len: 16
CDR3aa: CASSILGQGDWNEQFF
CDR3nt: TGTGCCAGTAGTATACTAGGACAGGGGGATTGGAATGAGCAGTTCTTC

d_gene: TRBD2
j_gene: TRBJ2-3
abundance: -
v_gene: TRBV5-1
len: 14
CDR3aa: CASSAGGSSDTQYF
CDR3nt: TGCGCCAGCAGCGCGGGGGGATCCTCAGATACGCAGTATTTT

d_gene: -
j_gene: TRBJ1-1
abundance: once
v_gene: TRBV30
len: 17
CDR3aa: CAWRLCGGGRDDTEAFF
CDR3nt: TGTGCCTGGAGACTTTGTGGGGGCGGGAGGGATGACACTGAAGCTTTCTTT

d_gene: -
j_gene: TRBJ2-6
abundance: -
v_gene: TRBV29-1
len: 15
CDR3aa: CSVVAPLSGANVLTF
CDR3nt: TGCAGCGTTGTTGCCCCGCTCTCTGGGGCCAACGTCCTGACTTTC

d_gene: -
j_gene: TRBJ2-2
abundance: -
v_gene: TRBV4-1
len: 15
CDR3aa: CASSQQRVYTGELFF
CDR3nt: TGCGCCAGCAGCCAACAAAGGGTATACACCGGGGAGCTGTTTTTT

d_gene: TRBD2
j_gene: TRBJ2-5
abundance: -
v_gene: TRBV18
len: 19
CDR3aa: CASSPPSVQTSGVKETQYF
CDR3nt: TGTGCCAGCTCACCACCGAGCGTGCAAACTAGCGGGGTGAAAGAGACCCAGTACTTC

d_gene: -
j_gene: TRBJ2-2
abundance: once
v_gene: TRBV7-3
len: 17
CDR3aa: CASSLNVFKGSTGELFF
CDR3nt: TGTGCCAGCAGCTTAAATGTCTTTAAGGGGAGCACCGGGGAGCTGTTTTTT

d_gene: TRBD2
j_gene: TRBJ2-1
abundance: -
v_gene: TRBV6-6
len: 14
CDR3aa: CASNVAGGAFEQFF
CDR3nt: TGTGCCAGCAACGTAGCGGGGGGTGCTTTTGAGCAGTTCTTC

d_gene: -
j_gene: TRBJ1-2
abundance: few
v_gene: TRBV30
len: 13
CDR3aa: CAWNHVRGEGYTF
CDR3nt: TGTGCCTGGAATCACGTAAGGGGGGAAGGCTACACCTTC

d_gene: -
j_gene: TRBJ1-2
abundance: -
v_gene: TRBV29-1
len: 11
CDR3aa: CSVYFNYGYTF
CDR3nt: TGCAGCGTTTACTTTAACTATGGCTACACCTTC

d_gene: TRBD2
j_gene: TRBJ2-7
abundance: -
v_gene: TRBV7-6
len: 18
CDR3aa: CASSLVAGGLVGTYEQYF
CDR3nt: TGTGCCAGCAGCTTAGTCGCCGGGGGACTAGTAGGGACCTACGAGCAGTACTTC

d_gene: TRBD1
j_gene: TRBJ2-2
abundance: -
v_gene: TRBV5-1
len: 13
CDR3aa: CASSSQGTGELFF
CDR3nt: TGCGCCAGCAGCTCACAGGGGACCGGGGAGCTGTTTTTT

d_gene: TRBD1
j_gene: TRBJ1-5
abundance: -
v_gene: TRBV5-1
len: 15
CDR3aa: CASSRDSSPNQPQHF
CDR3nt: TGCGCCAGCAGCCGGGACAGCTCCCCAAATCAGCCCCAGCATTTT

d_gene: -
j_gene: TRBJ1-2
abundance: -
v_gene: TRBV19
len: 16
CDR3aa: CASSIVYSPEDYGYTF
CDR3nt: TGTGCCAGTAGTATAGTGTATAGCCCCGAGGACTATGGCTACACCTTC

d_gene: -
j_gene: TRBJ2-7
abundance: -
v_gene: TRBV7-8
len: 14
CDR3aa: CASSLSGGDYEQYF
CDR3nt: TGTGCCAGCAGCTTAAGTGGGGGAGACTACGAGCAGTACTTC

d_gene: TRBD1
j_gene: TRBJ1-1
abundance: few
v_gene: TRBV5-1
len: 16
CDR3aa: CASSPRTGSRNTEAFF
CDR3nt: TGCGCCAGCAGCCCGCGGACAGGGTCAAGGAACACTGAAGCTTTCTTT

d_gene: TRBD1
j_gene: TRBJ1-1
abundance: -
v_gene: TRBV4-1
len: 15
CDR3aa: CASSGQGAGNTEAFF
CDR3nt: TGCGCCAGCAGCGGACAGGGGGCGGGGAACACTGAAGCTTTCTTT

d_gene: -
j_gene: TRBJ1-2
abundance: -
v_gene: TRBV6-6
len: 15
CDR3aa: CASSPEAISNYGYTF
CDR3nt: TGTGCCAGCAGTCCCGAAGCGATTTCTAACTATGGCTACACCTTC

d_gene: -
j_gene: TRBJ2-7
abundance: -
v_gene: TRBV30
len: 15
CDR3aa: CAWSGAQGGSGEQYF
CDR3nt: TGTGCCTGGAGTGGGGCCCAGGGGGGGTCGGGCGAGCAGTACTTC

d_gene: -
j_gene: TRBJ1-1
abundance: -
v_gene: TRBV18
len: 15
CDR3aa: CASSVTASGNTEAFF
CDR3nt: TGTGCCAGCTCGGTAACAGCCTCGGGGAACACTGAAGCTTTCTTT